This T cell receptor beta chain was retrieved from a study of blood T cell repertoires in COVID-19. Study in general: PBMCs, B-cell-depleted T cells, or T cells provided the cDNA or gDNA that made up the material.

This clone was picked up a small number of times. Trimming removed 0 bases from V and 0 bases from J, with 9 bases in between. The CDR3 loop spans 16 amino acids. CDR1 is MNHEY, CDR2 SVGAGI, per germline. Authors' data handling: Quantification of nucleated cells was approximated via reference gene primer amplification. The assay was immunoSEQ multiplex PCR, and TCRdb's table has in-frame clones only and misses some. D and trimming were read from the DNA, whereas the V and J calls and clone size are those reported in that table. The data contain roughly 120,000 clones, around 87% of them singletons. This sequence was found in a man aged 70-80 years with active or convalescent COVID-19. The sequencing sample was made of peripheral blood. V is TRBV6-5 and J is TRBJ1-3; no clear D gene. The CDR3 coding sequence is TGTGCCAGCAGTTACTCTGACATTGCCTCTGGAAACACCATATATTTT. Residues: CASSYSDIASGNTIYF.